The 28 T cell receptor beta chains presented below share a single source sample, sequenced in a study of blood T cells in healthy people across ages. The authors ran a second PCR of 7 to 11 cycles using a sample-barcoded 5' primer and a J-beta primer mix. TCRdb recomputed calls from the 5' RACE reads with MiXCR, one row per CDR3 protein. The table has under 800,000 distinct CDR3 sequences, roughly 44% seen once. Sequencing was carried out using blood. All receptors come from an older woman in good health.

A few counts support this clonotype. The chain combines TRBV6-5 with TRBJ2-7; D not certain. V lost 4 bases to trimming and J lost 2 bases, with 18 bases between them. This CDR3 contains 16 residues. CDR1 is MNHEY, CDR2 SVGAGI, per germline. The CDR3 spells CASSSLKGSLTYEQYF. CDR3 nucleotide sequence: TGTGCCAGCAGTTCTCTTAAGGGATCCCTCACCTACGAGCAGTACTTC.

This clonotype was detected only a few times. The CDR3 loop reads CASSLDPGGIYNEQFF. The CDR3 bases are TGCGCCAGCAGCTTGGATCCGGGGGGGATTTACAATGAGCAGTTCTTC. This chain connects TRBV5-1 to TRBJ2-1; TRBD2 agrees at 8 bases. CDR1 SGHRS and CDR2 YFSETQ come from the germline V gene. The CDR3 loop spans 16 amino acids. Losses at the gene ends were 0 bases for V and 4 bases for J; bases not matched to a gene: 6. Using reference TRBV5-1 and TRBJ2-1 for the parts outside the CDR3, the full variable domain is KAGVTQTPRYLIKTRGQQVTLSCSPISGHRSVSWYQQTPGQGLQFLFEYFSETQRNKGNFPGRFSGRQFSNSRSEMNVSTLELGDSALYLCASSLDPGGIYNEQFFGPGTRLTVL.

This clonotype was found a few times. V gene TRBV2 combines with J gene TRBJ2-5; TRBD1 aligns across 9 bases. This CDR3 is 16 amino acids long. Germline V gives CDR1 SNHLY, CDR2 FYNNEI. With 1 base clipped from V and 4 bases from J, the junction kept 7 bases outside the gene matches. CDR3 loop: CASSEESGTGRETQYF. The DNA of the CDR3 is TGTGCCAGCAGTGAAGAGAGCGGGACAGGGCGAGAGACCCAGTACTTC.

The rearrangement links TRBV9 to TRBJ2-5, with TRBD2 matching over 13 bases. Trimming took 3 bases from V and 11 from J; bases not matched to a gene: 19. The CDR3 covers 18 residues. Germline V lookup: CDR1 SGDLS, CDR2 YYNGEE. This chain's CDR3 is CASSAPPTSGGYGDEQYF. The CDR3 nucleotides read TGTGCCAGCAGCGCACCTCCGACTAGCGGGGGGTATGGGGATGAGCAGTACTTC. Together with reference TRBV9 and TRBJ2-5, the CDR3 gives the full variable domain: DSGVTQTPKHLITATGQRVTLRCSPRSGDLSVYWYQQSLDQGLQFLIQYYNGEERAKGNILERFSAQQFPDLHSELNLSSLELGDSALYFCASSAPPTSGGYGDEQYFGPGTRLLVL.

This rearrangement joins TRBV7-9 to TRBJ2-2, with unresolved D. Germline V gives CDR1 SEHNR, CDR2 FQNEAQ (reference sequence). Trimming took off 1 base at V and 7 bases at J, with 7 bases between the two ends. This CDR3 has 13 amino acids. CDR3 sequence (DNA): TGTGCCAGCAGCTTAGAATGGGACGGGGAGCTGTTTTTT. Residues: CASSLEWDGELFF.

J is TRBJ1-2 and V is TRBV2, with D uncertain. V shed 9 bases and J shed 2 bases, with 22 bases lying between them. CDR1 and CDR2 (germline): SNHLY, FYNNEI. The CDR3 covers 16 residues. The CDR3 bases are TGTGCCAGAAGAGGTCTCCCCGAAGTTGGAAACTATGGCTACACCTTC. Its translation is CARRGLPEVGNYGYTF. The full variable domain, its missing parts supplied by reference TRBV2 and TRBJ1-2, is EPEVTQTPSHQVTQMGQEVILRCVPISNHLYFYWYRQILGQKVEFLVSFYNNEISEKSEIFDDQFSVERPDGSNFTLKIRSTKLEDSAMYFCARRGLPEVGNYGYTFGSGTRLTVV.

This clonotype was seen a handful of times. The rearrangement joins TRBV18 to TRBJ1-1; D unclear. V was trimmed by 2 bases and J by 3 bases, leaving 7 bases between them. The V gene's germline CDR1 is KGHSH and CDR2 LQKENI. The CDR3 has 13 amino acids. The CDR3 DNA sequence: TGTGCCAGCTCACCATCGCAGGACACTGAAGCTTTCTTT. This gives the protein CASSPSQDTEAFF.

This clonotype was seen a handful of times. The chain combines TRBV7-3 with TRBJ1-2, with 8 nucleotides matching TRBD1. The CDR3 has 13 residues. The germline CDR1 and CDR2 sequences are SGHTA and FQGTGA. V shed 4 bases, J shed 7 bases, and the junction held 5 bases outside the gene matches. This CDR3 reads CASSSAGGVGYTF. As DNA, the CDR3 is TGTGCCAGCAGCTCGGCAGGGGGCGTTGGCTACACCTTC.

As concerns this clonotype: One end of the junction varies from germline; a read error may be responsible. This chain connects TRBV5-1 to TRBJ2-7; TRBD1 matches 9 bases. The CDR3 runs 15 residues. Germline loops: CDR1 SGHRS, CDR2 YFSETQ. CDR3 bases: TGCGCCAGCAGCCCACCGGGACAGGGTGTGCACGAACAGTACTTC. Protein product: CASSPPGQGVHEQYF.

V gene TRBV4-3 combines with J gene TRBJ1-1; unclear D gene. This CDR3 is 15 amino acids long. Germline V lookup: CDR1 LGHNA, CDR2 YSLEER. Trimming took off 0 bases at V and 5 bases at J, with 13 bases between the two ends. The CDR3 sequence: CASSQDRMGGTEAFF. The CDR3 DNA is TGCGCCAGCAGCCAAGATCGGATGGGAGGGACTGAAGCTTTCTTT.

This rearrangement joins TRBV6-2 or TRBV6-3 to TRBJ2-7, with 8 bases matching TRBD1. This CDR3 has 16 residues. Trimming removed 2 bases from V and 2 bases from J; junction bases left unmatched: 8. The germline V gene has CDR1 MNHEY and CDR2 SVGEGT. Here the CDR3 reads CASSYPRTGSPYEQYF. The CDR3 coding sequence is TGTGCCAGCAGTTACCCCAGGACAGGGTCGCCCTACGAGCAGTACTTC.

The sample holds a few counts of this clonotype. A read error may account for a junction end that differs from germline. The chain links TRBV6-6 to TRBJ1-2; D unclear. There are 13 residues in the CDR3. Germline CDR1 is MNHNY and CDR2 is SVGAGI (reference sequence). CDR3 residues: CASSPPLNYSYTF. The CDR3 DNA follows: TGTGCCAGCAGTCCCCCCCTTAACTATAGCTACACCTTC.

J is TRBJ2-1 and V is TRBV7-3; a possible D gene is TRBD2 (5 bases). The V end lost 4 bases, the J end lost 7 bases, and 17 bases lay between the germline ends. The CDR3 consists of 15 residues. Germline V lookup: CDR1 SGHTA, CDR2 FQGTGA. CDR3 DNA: TGTGCCAGCAGCTCATCAGCGGTAGGCCTGAATGAGCAGTTCTTC. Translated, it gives CASSSSAVGLNEQFF.

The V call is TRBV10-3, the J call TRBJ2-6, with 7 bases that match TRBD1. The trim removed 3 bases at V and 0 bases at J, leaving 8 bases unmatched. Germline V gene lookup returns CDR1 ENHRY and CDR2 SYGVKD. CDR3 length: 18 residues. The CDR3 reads CAISEQGTIFSGANVLTF. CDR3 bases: TGTGCCATCAGTGAACAGGGGACAATATTCTCTGGGGCCAACGTCCTGACTTTC.

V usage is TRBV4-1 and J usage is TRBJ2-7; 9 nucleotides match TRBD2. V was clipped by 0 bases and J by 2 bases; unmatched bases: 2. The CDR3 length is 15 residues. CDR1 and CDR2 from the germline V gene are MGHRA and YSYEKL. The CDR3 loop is CASSQDRGRAYEQYF. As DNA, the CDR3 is TGCGCCAGCAGCCAAGATCGCGGGAGGGCCTACGAGCAGTACTTC.

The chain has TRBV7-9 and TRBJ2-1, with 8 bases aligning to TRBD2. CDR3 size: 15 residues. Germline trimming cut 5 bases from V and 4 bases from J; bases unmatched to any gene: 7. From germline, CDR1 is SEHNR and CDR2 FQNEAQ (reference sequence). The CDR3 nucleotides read TGTGCCAGCAGCCTGGCACAGCGGGAGTACAATGAGCAGTTCTTC. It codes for CASSLAQREYNEQFF.

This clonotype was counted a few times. The CDR3 coding sequence is TGTGCCAGCAGTTTACCCACGGGGAATTCACCCCTCCACTTT. This sequence encodes CASSLPTGNSPLHF. The rearrangement joins TRBV27 to TRBJ1-6; D ambiguous. The germline gives CDR1 MNHEY, CDR2 SMNVEV (reference sequence). The CDR3 contains 14 residues. V gave up 2 bases and J gave up 7 bases, with 9 bases separating them.

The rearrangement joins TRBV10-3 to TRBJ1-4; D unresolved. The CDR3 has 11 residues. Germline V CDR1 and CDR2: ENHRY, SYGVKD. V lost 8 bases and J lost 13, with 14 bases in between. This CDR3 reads CAIGDGGRLFF. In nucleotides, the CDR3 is TGTGCCATCGGCGATGGAGGACGACTGTTTTTT.

Written as DNA, the CDR3 is TGTGCCAGCAGCTTGGAGTGGGGCTTTGAGCAGTTCTTC. It yields the protein CASSLEWGFEQFF. This chain links TRBV5-5 with TRBJ2-1, with a weak D call TRBD1 (5 bases). The CDR3 totals 13 residues. Trimming left V 0 bases short and J 9 bases short, with 10 bases between. Germline CDR1 SGHKS, CDR2 YYEKEE (reference sequence).

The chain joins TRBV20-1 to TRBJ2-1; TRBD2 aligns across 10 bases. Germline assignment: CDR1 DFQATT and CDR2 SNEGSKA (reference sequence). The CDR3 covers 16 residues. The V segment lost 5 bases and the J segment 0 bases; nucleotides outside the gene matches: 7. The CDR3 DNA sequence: TGCAGTGCTCCAACTAGCGGGGCCAGCTCCTACAATGAGCAGTTCTTC. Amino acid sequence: CSAPTSGASSYNEQFF.

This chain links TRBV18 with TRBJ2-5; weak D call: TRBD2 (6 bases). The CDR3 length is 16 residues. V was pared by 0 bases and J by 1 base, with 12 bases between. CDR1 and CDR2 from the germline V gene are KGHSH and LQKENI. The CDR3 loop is CASSPPRRALQETQYF. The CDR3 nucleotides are TGTGCCAGCTCACCACCGAGGAGGGCCCTCCAAGAGACCCAGTACTTC.

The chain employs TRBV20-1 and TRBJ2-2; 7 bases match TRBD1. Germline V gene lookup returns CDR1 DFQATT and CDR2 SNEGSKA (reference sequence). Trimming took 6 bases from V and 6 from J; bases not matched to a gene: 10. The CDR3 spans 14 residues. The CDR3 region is CSAPGGNVPGELFF. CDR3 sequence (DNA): TGCAGTGCGCCAGGGGGAAATGTGCCCGGGGAGCTGTTTTTT.

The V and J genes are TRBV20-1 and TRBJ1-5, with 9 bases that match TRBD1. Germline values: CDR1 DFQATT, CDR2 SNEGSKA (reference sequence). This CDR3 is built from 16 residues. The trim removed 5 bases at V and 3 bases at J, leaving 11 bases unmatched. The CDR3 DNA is TGCAGTGCTGCCCAACGGACAGGGGTATTCAATCAGCCCCAGCATTTT. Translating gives CSAAQRTGVFNQPQHF.

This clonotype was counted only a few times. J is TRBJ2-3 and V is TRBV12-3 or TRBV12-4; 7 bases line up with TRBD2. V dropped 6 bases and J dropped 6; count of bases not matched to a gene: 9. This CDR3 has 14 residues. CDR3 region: CASSATSSFDTQYF. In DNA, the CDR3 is TGTGCCAGCAGCGCGACTAGCTCCTTTGATACGCAGTATTTT.

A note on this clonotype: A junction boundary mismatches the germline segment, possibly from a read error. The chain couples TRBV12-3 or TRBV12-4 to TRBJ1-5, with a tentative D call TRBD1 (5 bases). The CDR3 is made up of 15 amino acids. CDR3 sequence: CASGFGGGRNQPQHF. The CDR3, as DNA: TGTGCCAGCGGTTTTGGGGGGGGACGCAATCAGCCCCAGCATTTT.

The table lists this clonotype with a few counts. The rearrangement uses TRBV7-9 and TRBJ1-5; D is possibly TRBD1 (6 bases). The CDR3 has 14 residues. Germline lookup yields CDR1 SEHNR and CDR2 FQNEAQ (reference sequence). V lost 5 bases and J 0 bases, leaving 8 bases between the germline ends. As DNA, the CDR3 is TGTGCCAGCAGCCGAGGGGGTAGCAATCAGCCCCAGCATTTT. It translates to CASSRGGSNQPQHF.

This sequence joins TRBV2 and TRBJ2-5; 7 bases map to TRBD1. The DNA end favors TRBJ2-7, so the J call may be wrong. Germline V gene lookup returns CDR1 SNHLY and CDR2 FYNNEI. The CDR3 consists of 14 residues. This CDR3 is CATDATGIPHEQYF. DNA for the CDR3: TGTGCCACCGACGCGACAGGGATTCCCCACGAGCAGTACTTC.

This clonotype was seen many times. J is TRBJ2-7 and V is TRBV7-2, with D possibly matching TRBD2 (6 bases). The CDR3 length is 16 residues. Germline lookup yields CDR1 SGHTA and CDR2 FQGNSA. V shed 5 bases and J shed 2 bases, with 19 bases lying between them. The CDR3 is CASSQMGGTSAYEQYF. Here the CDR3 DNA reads TGTGCCAGCAGCCAAATGGGCGGGACGAGTGCCTACGAGCAGTACTTC.